These 5 T cell receptor beta chains originate from one sample sequenced in a study of T cell responses to AZD1222 COVID-19 vaccine. Produced via immunoSEQ multiplex PCR; TCRdb's table is partial and in-frame only. The data hold some 180,000 clones, with 90% to 95% observed a single time. The input for sequencing was peripheral blood, taken 28 days after the second AZD1222 dose. These receptor sequences come from an adult who received the AZD1222 COVID-19 vaccine.

This sequence joins TRBV4-1 and TRBJ1-4; perhaps TRBD1 as D (6 bases). Germline CDR1 reads MGHRA; CDR2 reads YSYEKL. The V and J ends lost 0 bases and 8 bases respectively, with 25 bases between them. The CDR3 covers 19 residues. CDR3 protein: CASSQDPESLQGWWEKLFF. The CDR3 nucleotides are TGCGCCAGCAGCCAAGATCCTGAGTCACTACAGGGTTGGTGGGAAAAACTGTTTTTT.

This chain links TRBV19 with TRBJ2-7; maybe TRBD1 (6 bases). The CDR3 runs 17 residues. V lost 5 bases and J 1 base, leaving 21 bases between the germline ends. Germline CDR1 LNHDA, CDR2 SQIVND (reference sequence). The CDR3, as DNA: TGTGCCAGTAGTCTAAATCCGGACAGAAGCATTTCCTACGAGCAGTACTTC. Protein product: CASSLNPDRSISYEQYF.

The genes are TRBV13 and TRBJ1-2; TRBD1 matches at 9 bases. The CDR3 loop spans 15 amino acids. Trimming at V came to 4 bases and at J to 3 bases, leaving 6 bases not matched to a gene. Looked up from germline, CDR1 is PRHDT and CDR2 is FYEKMQ (reference sequence). The CDR3 sequence is CASSSTGGRYYGYTF. The CDR3 nucleotides are TGTGCCAGCAGCTCCACAGGGGGCCGTTACTATGGCTACACCTTC.

This clone was detected only once. V gene TRBV21-1 combines with J gene TRBJ1-1. TRBV21-1 has pseudogene status. CDR3 length: 16 residues. The CDR3 DNA sequence: TGTGCCAGCAGCGAGGGCCTGGCCGGTGGGGACACTGAAGCTTTCTTT. The encoded protein is CASSEGLAGGDTEAFF.

The CDR3 spells CASSIPSEARNEQFF. In DNA, the CDR3 is TGTGCCAGCAGCATCCCGTCGGAAGCCCGGAATGAGCAGTTCTTC. The chain links TRBV5-4 to TRBJ2-1; D uncertain. Trimming shortened V by 4 bases and J by 7 bases, and 18 bases separated the two germline ends. Germline V gene data show CDR1 as SGHNT and CDR2 as YYREEE (reference sequence). The CDR3 covers 15 residues.